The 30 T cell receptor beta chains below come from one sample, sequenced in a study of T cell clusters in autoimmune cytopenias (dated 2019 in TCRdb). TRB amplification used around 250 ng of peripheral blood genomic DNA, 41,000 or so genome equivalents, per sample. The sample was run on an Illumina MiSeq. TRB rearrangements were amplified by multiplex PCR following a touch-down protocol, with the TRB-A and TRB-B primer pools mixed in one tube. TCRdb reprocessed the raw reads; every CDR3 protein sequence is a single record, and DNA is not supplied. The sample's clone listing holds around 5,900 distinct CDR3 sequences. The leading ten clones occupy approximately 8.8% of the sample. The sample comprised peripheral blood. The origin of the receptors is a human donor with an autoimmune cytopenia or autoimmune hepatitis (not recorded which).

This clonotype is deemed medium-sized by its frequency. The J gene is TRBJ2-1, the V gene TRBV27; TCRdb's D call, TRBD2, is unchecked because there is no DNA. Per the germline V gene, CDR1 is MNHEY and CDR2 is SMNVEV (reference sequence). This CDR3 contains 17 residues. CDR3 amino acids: CASSLSGAGDLMGEQFF.

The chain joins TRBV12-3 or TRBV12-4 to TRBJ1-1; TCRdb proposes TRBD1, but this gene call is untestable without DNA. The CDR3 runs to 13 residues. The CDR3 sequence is CASSSTTVTEAFF.

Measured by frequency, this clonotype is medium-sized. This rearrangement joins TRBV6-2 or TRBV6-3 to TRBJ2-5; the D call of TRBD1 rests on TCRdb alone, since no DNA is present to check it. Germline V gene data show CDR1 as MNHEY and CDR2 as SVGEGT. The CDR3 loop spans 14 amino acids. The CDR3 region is CASRSTGAQETQYF.

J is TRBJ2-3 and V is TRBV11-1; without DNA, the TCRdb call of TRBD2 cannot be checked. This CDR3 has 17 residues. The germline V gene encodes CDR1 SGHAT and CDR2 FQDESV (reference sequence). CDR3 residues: CASSQGLAGGPTDTQYF.

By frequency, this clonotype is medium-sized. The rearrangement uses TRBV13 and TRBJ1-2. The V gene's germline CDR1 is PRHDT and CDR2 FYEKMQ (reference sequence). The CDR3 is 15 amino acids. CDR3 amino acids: CASSSDRETNYGYTF.

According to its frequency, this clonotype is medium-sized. CDR3: CASSLVLAGLIDNEQFF. The chain combines TRBV6-2 or TRBV6-3 with TRBJ2-1; TCRdb returns TRBD2, unconfirmable since there is no DNA. The CDR3 has 17 residues. CDR1 is MNHEY and CDR2 is SVGEGT in the germline V gene.

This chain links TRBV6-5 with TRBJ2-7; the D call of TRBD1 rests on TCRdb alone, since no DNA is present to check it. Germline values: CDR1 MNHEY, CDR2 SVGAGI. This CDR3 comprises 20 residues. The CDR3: CASSDSTFWTGGHTIEEQYF.

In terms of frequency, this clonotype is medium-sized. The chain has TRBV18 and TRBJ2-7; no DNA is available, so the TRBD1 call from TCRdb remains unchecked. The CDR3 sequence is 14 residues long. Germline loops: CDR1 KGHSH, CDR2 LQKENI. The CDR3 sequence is CASSPGTASYEQYF.

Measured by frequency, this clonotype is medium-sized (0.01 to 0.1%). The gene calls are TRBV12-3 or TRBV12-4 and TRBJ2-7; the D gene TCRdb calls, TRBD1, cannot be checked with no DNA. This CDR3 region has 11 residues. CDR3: CASGGQGGQYF.

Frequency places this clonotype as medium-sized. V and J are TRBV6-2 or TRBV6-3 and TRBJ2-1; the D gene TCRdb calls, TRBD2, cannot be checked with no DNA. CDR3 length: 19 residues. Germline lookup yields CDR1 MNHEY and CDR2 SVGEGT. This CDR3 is CASSYSDQRALAGDNEQFF.

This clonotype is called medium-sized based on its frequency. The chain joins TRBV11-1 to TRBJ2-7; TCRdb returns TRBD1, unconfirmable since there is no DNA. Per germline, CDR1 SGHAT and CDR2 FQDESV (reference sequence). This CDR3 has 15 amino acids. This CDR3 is CASSLGDGGSYEQYF.

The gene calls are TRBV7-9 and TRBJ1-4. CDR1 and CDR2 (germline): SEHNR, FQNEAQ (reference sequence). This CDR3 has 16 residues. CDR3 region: CASSSPTAATNEKLFF.

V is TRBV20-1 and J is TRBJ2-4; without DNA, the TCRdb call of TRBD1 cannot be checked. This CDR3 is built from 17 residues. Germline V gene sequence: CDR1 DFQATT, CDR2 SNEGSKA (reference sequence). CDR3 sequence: CSAREGQFEIAKNIQYF.

The CDR3 loop is CASSGWTSGVADTQYF. This rearrangement joins TRBV28 to TRBJ2-3; TCRdb's D call, TRBD2, is unchecked because there is no DNA. The CDR3 totals 16 residues. The germline CDR1 and CDR2 sequences are MDHEN and SYDVKM.

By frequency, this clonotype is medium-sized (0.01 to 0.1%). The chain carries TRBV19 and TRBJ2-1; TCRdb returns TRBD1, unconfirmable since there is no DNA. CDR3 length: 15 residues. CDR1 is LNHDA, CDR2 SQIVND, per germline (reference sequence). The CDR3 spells CASSPDPGSGNEQFF.

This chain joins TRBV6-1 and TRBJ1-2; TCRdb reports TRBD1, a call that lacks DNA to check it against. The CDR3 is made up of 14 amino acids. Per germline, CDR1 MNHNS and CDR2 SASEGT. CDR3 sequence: CASTRTGTVYGYTF.

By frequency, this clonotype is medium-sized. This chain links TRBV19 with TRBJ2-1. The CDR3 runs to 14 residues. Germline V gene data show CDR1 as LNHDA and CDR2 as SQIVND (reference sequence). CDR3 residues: CASSSGSSYNEQFF.

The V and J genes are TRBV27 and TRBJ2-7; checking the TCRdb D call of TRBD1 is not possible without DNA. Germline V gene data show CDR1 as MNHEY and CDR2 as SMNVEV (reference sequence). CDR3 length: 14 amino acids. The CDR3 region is CASRTGSTSYEQYF.

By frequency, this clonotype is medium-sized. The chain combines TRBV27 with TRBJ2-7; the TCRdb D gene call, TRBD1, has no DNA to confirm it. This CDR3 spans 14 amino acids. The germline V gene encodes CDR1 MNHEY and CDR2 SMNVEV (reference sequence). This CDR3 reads CASNSGTGQYEQYF.

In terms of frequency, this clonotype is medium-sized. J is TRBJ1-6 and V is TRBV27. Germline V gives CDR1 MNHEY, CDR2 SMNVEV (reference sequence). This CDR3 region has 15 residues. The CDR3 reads CASMRGNSYNSPLHF.

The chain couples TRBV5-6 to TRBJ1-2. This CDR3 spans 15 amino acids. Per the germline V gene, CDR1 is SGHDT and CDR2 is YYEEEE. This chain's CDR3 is CASSLDRAIPYGYTF.

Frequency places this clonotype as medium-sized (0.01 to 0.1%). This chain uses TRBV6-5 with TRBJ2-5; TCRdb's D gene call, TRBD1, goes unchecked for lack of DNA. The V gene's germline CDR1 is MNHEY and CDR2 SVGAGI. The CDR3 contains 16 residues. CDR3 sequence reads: CASRQKAFRDHLAQYF.

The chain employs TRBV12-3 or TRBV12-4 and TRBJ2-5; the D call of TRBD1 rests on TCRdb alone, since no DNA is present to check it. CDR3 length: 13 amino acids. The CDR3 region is CASSLFRDETQYF.

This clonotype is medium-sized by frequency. Here the CDR3 reads CASSFTIGQGAPGELFF. The chain uses TRBV13 and TRBJ2-2; TCRdb proposes TRBD1, but this gene call is untestable without DNA. Germline CDR1 PRHDT, CDR2 FYEKMQ (reference sequence). The CDR3 spans 17 residues. Drawing the rest from reference TRBV13 and TRBJ2-2, the complete variable domain is AAGVIQSPRHLIKEKRETATLKCYPIPRHDTVYWYQQGPGQDPQFLISFYEKMQSDKGSIPDRFSAQQFSDYHSELNMSSLELGDSALYFCASSFTIGQGAPGELFFGEGSRLTVL.

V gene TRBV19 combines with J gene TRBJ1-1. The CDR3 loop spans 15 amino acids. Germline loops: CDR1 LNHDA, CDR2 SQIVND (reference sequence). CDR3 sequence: CASSFGSAVNTEAFF. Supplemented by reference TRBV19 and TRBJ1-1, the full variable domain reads DGGITQSPKYLFRKEGQNVTLSCEQNLNHDAMYWYRQDPGQGLRLIYYSQIVNDFQKGDIAEGYSVSREKKESFPLTVTSAQKNPTAFYLCASSFGSAVNTEAFFGQGTRLTVV.

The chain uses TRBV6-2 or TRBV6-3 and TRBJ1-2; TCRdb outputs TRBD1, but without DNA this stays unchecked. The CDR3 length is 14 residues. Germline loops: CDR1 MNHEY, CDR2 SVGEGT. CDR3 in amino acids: CASSSQGAPYGYTF.

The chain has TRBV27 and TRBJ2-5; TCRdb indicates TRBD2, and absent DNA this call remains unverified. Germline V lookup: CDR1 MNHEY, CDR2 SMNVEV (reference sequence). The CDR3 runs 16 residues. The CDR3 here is CASSLAGGHLYNEQFF.

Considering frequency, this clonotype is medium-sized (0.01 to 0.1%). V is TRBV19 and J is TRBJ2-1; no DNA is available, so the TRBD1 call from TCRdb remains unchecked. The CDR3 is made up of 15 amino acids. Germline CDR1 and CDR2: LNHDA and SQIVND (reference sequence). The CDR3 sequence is CASSIEGDSYNEQFF. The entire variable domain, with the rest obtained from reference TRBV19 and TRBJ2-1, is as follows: DGGITQSPKYLFRKEGQNVTLSCEQNLNHDAMYWYRQDPGQGLRLIYYSQIVNDFQKGDIAEGYSVSREKKESFPLTVTSAQKNPTAFYLCASSIEGDSYNEQFFGPGTRLTVL.

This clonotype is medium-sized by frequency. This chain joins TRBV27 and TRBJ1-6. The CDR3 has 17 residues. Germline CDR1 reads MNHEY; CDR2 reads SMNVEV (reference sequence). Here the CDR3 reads CASSFSPVSSYNSPLHF.

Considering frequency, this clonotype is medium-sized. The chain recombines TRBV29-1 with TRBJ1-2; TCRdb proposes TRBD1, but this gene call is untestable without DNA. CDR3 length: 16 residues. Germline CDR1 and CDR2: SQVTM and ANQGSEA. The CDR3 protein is CSVSRAWTGRSYGYTF.